A selection of T cell receptor beta chains follows, all from one sample in a study of PD-L1 blockade in urothelial cancer. The repertoire was sequenced with immunoSEQ multiplex PCR; TCRdb's copy has only in-frame clones and lacks some. Of around 79,000 clones detected, around four fifths appear once; the ten largest clones hold about 6.2%. The material sequenced was PBMCs, taken around atezolizumab (anti-PD-L1) treatment. All receptors come from a man aged 35 to 55 with urothelial cancer. The CDR3 runs from the conserved cysteine through the conserved F or W. Each record gives: CDR3 length, D gene, J gene, V gene, CDR3 protein. The D gene is left open where the match is weak.

length: 13; D: -; J: TRBJ1-1; V: TRBV30; CDR3: CAWSRGGNTEAFF
length: 13; D: -; J: TRBJ2-7; V: TRBV5-1; CDR3: CASSLEGVSEQYF
length: 13; D: -; J: TRBJ2-1; V: TRBV6-5; CDR3: CASSYSTNNEQFF
length: 15; D: -; J: TRBJ1-3; V: TRBV28; CDR3: CASSFHGSSGNTIYF
length: 14; D: TRBD1; J: TRBJ2-7; V: TRBV10-3; CDR3: CAISGGDSGYEQYF
length: 14; D: -; J: -; V: TRBV5-1; CDR3: CASAQQGVSYEQYF
length: 16; D: TRBD1; J: TRBJ2-5; V: TRBV14; CDR3: CASSRLGTGGRETQYF
length: 15; D: -; J: TRBJ2-7; V: TRBV7-9; CDR3: CASSSRGSLPYEQYF
length: 15; D: -; J: TRBJ1-4; V: TRBV6-1; CDR3: CASSELGGAGEKLFF
length: 14; D: TRBD1; J: TRBJ2-7; V: TRBV18; CDR3: CASSPEQGAYEQYF
length: 13; D: TRBD1; J: TRBJ1-4; V: TRBV2; CDR3: CASRSGGVEKLFF
length: 15; D: -; J: TRBJ2-6; V: TRBV7-2; CDR3: CASSQLVSGANVLTF
length: 13; D: -; J: TRBJ1-1; V: TRBV7-2; CDR3: CASSRPGGTEAFF
length: 11; D: -; J: TRBJ2-7; V: TRBV30; CDR3: CAWATTYEQYF
length: 15; D: TRBD2; J: TRBJ2-1; V: TRBV7-2; CDR3: CASSYEREWYNEQFF
length: 14; D: -; J: TRBJ2-7; V: TRBV2; CDR3: CASSERSGIYEQYF
length: 10; D: -; J: TRBJ1-2; V: TRBV6-1; CDR3: CASSALDVTF